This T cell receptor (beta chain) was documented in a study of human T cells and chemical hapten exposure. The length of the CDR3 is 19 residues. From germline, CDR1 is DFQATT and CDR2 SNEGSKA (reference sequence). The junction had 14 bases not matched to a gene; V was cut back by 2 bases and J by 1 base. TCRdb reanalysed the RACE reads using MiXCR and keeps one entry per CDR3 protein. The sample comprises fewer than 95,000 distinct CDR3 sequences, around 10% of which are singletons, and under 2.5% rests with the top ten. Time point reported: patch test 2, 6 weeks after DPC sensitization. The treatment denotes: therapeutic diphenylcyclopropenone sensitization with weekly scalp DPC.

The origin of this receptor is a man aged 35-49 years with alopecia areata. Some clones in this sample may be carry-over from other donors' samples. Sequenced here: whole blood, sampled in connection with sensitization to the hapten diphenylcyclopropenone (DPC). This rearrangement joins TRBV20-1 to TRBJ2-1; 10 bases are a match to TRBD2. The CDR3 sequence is CSARQRASGRSRSYNEQFF. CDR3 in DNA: TGCAGTGCTAGACAGAGGGCTAGCGGGAGATCGAGATCCTACAATGAGCAGTTCTTC.